The rows below give T cell receptor beta chains drawn from one sample of a study of control samples from healthy donors and cancer patients. Measured with immunoSEQ multiplex PCR; TCRdb has only the in-frame clones, and not every one. The sample lists about 140,000 clones, about 90% seen once, with 5.5% to 9% in the top ten. The material sequenced was blood. Receptors originate from a man aged 18 to 30 in good health. The CDR3 runs from the conserved cysteine through the conserved F or W.

V	CDR3
TRBV7-9	CASSSSDSGPRLTGELFF
TRBV4-2	CASSTGTALSWVLFF
TRBV13	CASSLLRVGEQYF
TRBV5-5	CASSQEGTDYQPQHF
TRBV5-6	CASSLKVEAFF
TRBV20-1	CLYRDVAFF
TRBV5-5	CASSLVGYEQYF
TRBV19	CASSVSDGRGYTF
TRBV28	CASSLGSGGILGGYTF
TRBV4-1	CASSQDDGQFREQYF
TRBV7-9	CASSSYREEAGELFF
TRBV29-1	CSVRSTGVGVGETQYF
TRBV10-1	CARTRRGYSNQPQHF
TRBV5-1	CASSWRDTQYEQYF
TRBV15	CATGTGGAGYTF
TRBV7-6	CASSFYPGQGISGELFF
TRBV4-3	CASSQTSGGSYEQYF
TRBV11-2	CASSSGLENTGELFF
TRBV6-2/TRBV6-3	CASSYSGRDYSYEQYF
TRBV10-2	CASSDWGGQPQHF
TRBV28	CASSFAGGSYEQYF
TRBV3-1/TRBV3-2	CASSHLLAGYGGETQYF
TRBV10-3	CAISESRAGNSNQPQHF
TRBV12-3/TRBV12-4	CASSADRDFGYTF
TRBV6-4	CASSDQAGGSYEQYF
TRBV25-1	CASGSIEKLFF
TRBV3-1/TRBV3-2	CASKETQYF
TRBV30	CAWSGGTGSSYEQYF
TRBV2	CASRESGGLSYEQYF
TRBV6-5	CASSYRGDEQYF
TRBV2	CASSGTGGSYGYTF
TRBV9	CASSVVTGGTQYF
TRBV7-3	CASSSDRGGELFF
TRBV15	CATRRYLASPSYGYTF
TRBV4-1	CASSLGIANEQFF
TRBV6-2/TRBV6-3	CASRYEGGENTEAFF
TRBV7-8	CASSQGVYNSPLHF
TRBV18	CASSPPTSGGTDTQYF
TRBV19	CASSIGPGAYEQYF
TRBV4-2	CASSQDGEPVSTGELFF
TRBV12-3/TRBV12-4	CASSWDSNQPQHF
TRBV3-1/TRBV3-2	CASGTGGYEQYF
TRBV4-1	CASSQVVWTGGGSYNEQFF
TRBV5-5	CASSLSGEETQYF
TRBV7-2	CASSSRVINSPLHF
TRBV2	CASRDSFYEQYF
TRBV5-5	CASSLVTSGGPDTQYF
TRBV6-6	CASSLGQGNYGYTF
TRBV19	CASNQGWVNQPQHF
TRBV20-1	CSASTNAEAEYF
TRBV7-9	CASSLGYRGMGEKLFF
TRBV3-1/TRBV3-2	CASSQVGEEGYNEQFF
TRBV27	CASTGGSNEKLFF
TRBV4-2	CASSQDQGSYEQYF
TRBV7-2	CASSLGLGSGHYGYTF
TRBV9	CASSATGIPSQETQYF
TRBV4-1	CASSLRVGDGEKLFF
TRBV16	CASSRVGTGELFF
TRBV7-2	CASSFLAGVDTGELFF